The 9 T cell receptor beta chains presented below share a single source sample, sequenced in a study of shared clonotypes between healthy human individuals. Repertoires were generated with immunoSEQ multiplex PCR, while TCRdb's copy carries only in-frame clones and drops some. The table records more than 2 million clones, 95% of them present only once. The material sequenced was naive CD4+ T cells sorted from blood. The subset denotes: CD45RA+ positively selected. Receptor source: a man younger than 35 in good health.

The V gene is TRBV7-8, the J gene TRBJ1-4, with 8 bases fitting TRBD1. Looked up from germline, CDR1 is SGHVS and CDR2 is FQNEAQ. V lost 5 bases and J lost 8; bases outside the gene matches: 7. This CDR3 has 14 residues. The CDR3: CASSARGREEKLFF. The CDR3 coding sequence is TGTGCCAGCAGCGCCAGGGGGCGAGAGGAAAAACTGTTTTTT.

The chain has TRBV7-2 and TRBJ2-3; the match to TRBD2 covers 12 bases. The V segment lost 6 bases and the J segment 6 bases; nucleotides outside the gene matches: 4. The CDR3 extends over 14 amino acids. Germline V gives CDR1 SGHTA, CDR2 FQGNSA. CDR3 protein: CASRASGRDDTQYF. CDR3 bases: TGTGCCAGCAGGGCTAGCGGGAGGGATGATACGCAGTATTTT.

The chain is built from TRBV11-2 and TRBJ2-2, with D perhaps TRBD1 or TRBD2 (5 bases each). Germline V gene data show CDR1 as SGHAT and CDR2 as FQNNGV. V was pared by 4 bases and J by 8 bases, with 14 bases between. The CDR3 extends over 14 amino acids. CDR3 protein: CASSSRTGPGELFF. The CDR3 bases are TGTGCCAGCAGCTCCCGCACGGGGCCGGGGGAGCTGTTTTTT.

The gene calls are TRBV9 and TRBJ2-2; D not certain. CDR1 SGDLS and CDR2 YYNGEE come from the germline V gene. This CDR3 is 12 amino acids long. Between the trimmed V and J ends, which lost 5 bases and 6 bases, there was a span of 8 bases. Here the CDR3 reads CASRFGAGELFF. CDR3 DNA sequence: TGTGCCAGCAGGTTTGGGGCCGGGGAGCTGTTTTTT.

This clone was recorded only once. Other nucleotide sequences in the sample specify the same CDR3. This rearrangement joins TRBV28 to TRBJ2-7, with no clear D. The CDR3 totals 12 residues. The V gene's germline CDR1 is MDHEN and CDR2 SYDVKM. The V and J ends lost 5 bases and 0 bases respectively, with 5 bases between them. The CDR3 DNA is TGTGCCAGCAGTCCAACCTCCTACGAGCAGTACTTC. This codes for CASSPTSYEQYF.

CDR3 amino acids: CASSEAVKPYEQYF. CDR3 nucleotides: TGTGCCAGCAGTGAAGCGGTCAAGCCCTACGAGCAGTACTTC. The chain uses TRBV6-1 and TRBJ2-7; D remains ambiguous. Trimming cost V 0 bases and J 2 bases, with 8 bases left between them. Germline V gene lookup returns CDR1 MNHNS and CDR2 SASEGT. This CDR3 has 14 residues.

This clone appeared a single time. The chain uses TRBV7-9 and TRBJ2-2; D is perhaps TRBD2 (6 bases). The CDR3 contains 16 residues. V shed 1 base and J shed 7 bases, with 16 bases lying between them. Germline assignment: CDR1 SEHNR and CDR2 FQNEAQ (reference sequence). The CDR3 region is CASSLGGGTVSGELFF. CDR3 DNA: TGTGCCAGCAGCTTAGGAGGAGGGACCGTGAGCGGGGAGCTGTTTTTT.

The rearrangement links TRBV4-1 to TRBJ2-5; either TRBD1 or TRBD2 may fit D (6 bases each). V lost 4 bases to trimming and J lost 5 bases, with 17 bases between them. This CDR3 has 15 amino acids. Per germline, CDR1 MGHRA and CDR2 YSYEKL. This CDR3 reads CASSPKGGPGETQYF. CDR3 DNA sequence: TGCGCCAGCAGCCCTAAGGGGGGCCCAGGGGAGACCCAGTACTTC.

This clone was detected once. Other DNA variants within this sample encode the same CDR3. The chain is built from TRBV7-9 and TRBJ2-5, with D unresolved. This CDR3 is 12 amino acids long. CDR1 is SEHNR and CDR2 is FQNEAQ in the germline V gene (reference sequence). V was shortened by 4 bases and J by 2 bases, with 5 bases between the two germline ends. CDR3 in DNA: TGTGCCAGCAGCTCGAATCAAGAGACCCAGTACTTC. Translating it yields CASSSNQETQYF. The variable domain in full, with the rest retrieved from reference TRBV7-9 and TRBJ2-5, is DTGVSQNPRHKITKRGQNVTFRCDPISEHNRLYWYRQTLGQGPEFLTYFQNEAQLEKSRLLSDRFSAERPKGSFSTLEIQRTEQGDSAMYLCASSSNQETQYFGPGTRLLVL.